In its sample, the clone carrying this TCR beta chain was seen once. A read error may be the cause here, since a much bigger clone is one base away. This CDR3 is also generated by other DNA sequences in the sample. CDR1 SGHNT and CDR2 YYREEE come from the germline V gene (reference sequence). The CDR3 contains 13 residues. The data originate from a study of metastatic and nonmetastatic thyroid tumors. Before thyroid surgery, none of the patients had received any treatment. MiXCR reprocessed the PCR reads for TCRdb. The profile shows about 35,000 clones, 29% of them singletons. The sequence derives from a female donor with papillary thyroid cancer or a benign thyroid nodule (not recorded which). Some clones in this sample may be carry-over from other donors' samples. Specimen: blood. The chain employs TRBV5-4 and TRBJ2-7, with 7 bases aligning to TRBD1. Here the CDR3 DNA reads TGCGCCAGCAGCTTGAAGGGGGCTGAGGAGCAGTACTTC. Translated: CASSLKGAEEQYF.